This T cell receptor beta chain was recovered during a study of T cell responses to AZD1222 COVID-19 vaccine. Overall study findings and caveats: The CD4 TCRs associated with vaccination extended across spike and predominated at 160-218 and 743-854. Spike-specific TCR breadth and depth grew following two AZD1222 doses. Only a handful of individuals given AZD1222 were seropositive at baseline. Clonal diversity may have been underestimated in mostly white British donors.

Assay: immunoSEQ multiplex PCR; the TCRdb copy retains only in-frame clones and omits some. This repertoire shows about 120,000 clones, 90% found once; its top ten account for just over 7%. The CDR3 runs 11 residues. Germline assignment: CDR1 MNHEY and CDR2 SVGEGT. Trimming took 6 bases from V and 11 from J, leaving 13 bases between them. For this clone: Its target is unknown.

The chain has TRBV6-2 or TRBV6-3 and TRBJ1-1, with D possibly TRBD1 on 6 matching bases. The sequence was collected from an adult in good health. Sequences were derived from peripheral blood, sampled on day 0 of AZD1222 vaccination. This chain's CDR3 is CASSAGVQAFF. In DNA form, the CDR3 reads TGTGCCAGCAGCGCAGGGGTCCAGGCTTTCTTT.